These 18 T cell receptor beta chains came from one sample sequenced in a study of neurological immune-mediated disorders. TCRdb processed the 5' RACE reads anew with MiXCR; each CDR3 protein has one entry. The table shows about 48,000 distinct CDR3 sequences, with about a tenth occurring only once. Specimen: PBMCs. The origin of the receptors is a woman in her forties with HTLV-1-associated myelopathy (HAM/TSP).

This clonotype was seen repeatedly, ten times or more. V and J are TRBV19 and TRBJ2-1; 9 nucleotides agree with TRBD1. CDR1 is LNHDA and CDR2 is SQIVND in the germline V gene (reference sequence). There are 15 residues in the CDR3. After removal of 6 bases from V and 6 bases from J, the junction contained 9 bases not matched to a gene. CDR3 region: CASSEDRGNINEQFF. In DNA, the CDR3 is TGTGCCAGTAGCGAGGACAGGGGAAATATCAATGAGCAGTTCTTC.

Ten or more counts support this clonotype. V usage is TRBV19 and J usage is TRBJ2-1; tentatively, D is TRBD2 (6 bases). V lost 3 bases to trimming and J lost 4 bases, with 10 bases between them. CDR1 is LNHDA, CDR2 SQIVND, per germline (reference sequence). The CDR3 is 14 residues long. CDR3 in amino acids: CASSIGTAYNEQFF. The CDR3, as DNA: TGTGCCAGTAGTATCGGGACTGCTTACAATGAGCAGTTCTTC. The variable domain in full, with the rest retrieved from reference TRBV19 and TRBJ2-1, is DGGITQSPKYLFRKEGQNVTLSCEQNLNHDAMYWYRQDPGQGLRLIYYSQIVNDFQKGDIAEGYSVSREKKESFPLTVTSAQKNPTAFYLCASSIGTAYNEQFFGPGTRLTVL.

This clonotype was counted ten times or more. The V call is TRBV5-1, the J call TRBJ1-1, with D perhaps TRBD1 (6 bases). The V gene lost 3 bases and the J gene lost 1 base, with 7 bases spanning the gap. This CDR3 spans 13 amino acids. Per germline, CDR1 SGHRS and CDR2 YFSETQ. CDR3: CASSYRANTEAFF. CDR3 coding DNA: TGCGCCAGCAGCTACAGGGCGAACACTGAAGCTTTCTTT.

This clonotype showed up many times. V and J are TRBV9 and TRBJ2-7, with D possibly TRBD1 on 5 matching bases. Per germline, CDR1 SGDLS and CDR2 YYNGEE. The V end was cut by 6 bases, the J end by 3 bases, with 16 bases between. The CDR3 is 14 amino acids. In DNA, the CDR3 is TGTGCCAGCAACCAGGGTGGAGATCGCTACGAGCAGTACTTC. Its protein is CASNQGGDRYEQYF.

On this clonotype itself: The junction departs from germline at one end; a sequencing error may be responsible. This chain connects TRBV27 to TRBJ2-3; D gene uncertain. The CDR3 extends over 12 amino acids. CDR1 is MNHEY and CDR2 is SMNVEV in the germline V gene (reference sequence). CDR3 DNA: TGTGCCATCAGTTCCGGCACAGATACGCAGTATTTT. Its translation: CAISSGTDTQYF.

This clonotype was observed at least ten times. The CDR3 nucleotides read TGTGCCACCAGCAGAGATCGGCAGGGTAGTGCCAATGAGCAGTTCTTC. Translating it yields CATSRDRQGSANEQFF. The genes are TRBV15 and TRBJ2-1; possibly TRBD1 for D (5 bases). In germline, CDR1 is LNHNV, CDR2 YYDKDF (reference sequence). V was shortened by 0 bases and J by 6 bases, with 15 bases between the two germline ends. The CDR3 length is 16 residues.

This clonotype was observed at least ten times. The V and J genes are TRBV9 and TRBJ2-1, with D tentatively TRBD2 (6 bases). In germline, CDR1 is SGDLS, CDR2 YYNGEE. CDR3 length: 14 amino acids. V was clipped by 2 bases and J by 3 bases, with 9 bases between them. CDR3 nucleotides: TGTGCCAGCAGCGTGGGAGGAATCTACAATGAGCAGTTCTTC. Translated, it gives CASSVGGIYNEQFF.

This clonotype showed up many times. The CDR3 here is CASSEAGLRETQYF. The CDR3 DNA sequence: TGTGCCAGCAGTGAAGCGGGCCTTCGGGAGACCCAGTACTTC. The V call is TRBV6-1, the J call TRBJ2-5; D unresolved. Germline loops: CDR1 MNHNS, CDR2 SASEGT. This CDR3 has 14 residues. V shed 0 bases and J shed 5 bases, with 10 bases lying between them.

This clonotype has at least ten counts. V is TRBV9 and J is TRBJ2-2; 9 bases align to TRBD2. Germline loops: CDR1 SGDLS, CDR2 YYNGEE. This CDR3 region has 16 residues. With 0 bases clipped from V and 0 bases from J, the junction kept 0 bases outside the gene matches. The CDR3 spells CASSVGGGANTGELFF. The CDR3 region has the DNA TGTGCCAGCAGCGTAGGCGGGGGGGCGAACACCGGGGAGCTGTTTTTT.

This clonotype was counted many times. For the CDR3, the DNA is TGTGCCACCAGCAGCCTAAGCCGAAACATTCAGTACTTC. This gives the protein CATSSLSRNIQYF. J is TRBJ2-4 and V is TRBV15, with D hard to call. Trimming stripped 3 bases from V and 6 bases from J, with 9 bases between. The CDR3 consists of 13 residues. In germline, CDR1 is LNHNV, CDR2 YYDKDF (reference sequence).

This clonotype came up many times. V and J are TRBV5-5 and TRBJ2-1; the match to TRBD2 covers 13 bases. Germline trimming cut 0 bases from V and 5 bases from J; bases unmatched to any gene: 2. Germline V lookup: CDR1 SGHKS, CDR2 YYEKEE (reference sequence). The CDR3 totals 16 residues. The CDR3 is CASSLGGLAGHNEQFF. CDR3 DNA: TGTGCCAGCAGCTTGGGGGGACTAGCGGGGCACAATGAGCAGTTCTTC.

V and J are TRBV11-2 and TRBJ1-2; D perhaps matches TRBD1 (6 bases). Trimming pared 2 bases from V and 4 bases from J, leaving 23 bases between. This CDR3 has 18 amino acids. The V gene's germline CDR1 is SGHAT and CDR2 FQNNGV. The CDR3: CASSLRGEWTARGYGYTF. The CDR3 nucleotides are TGTGCCAGCAGCTTACGAGGAGAATGGACAGCGCGGGGCTATGGCTACACCTTC.

This clonotype was observed at least ten times. Written as DNA, the CDR3 is TGCAGTGCTCCTCCTAGCGGGGGGCACTACGAGCAGTACTTC. It is translated as CSAPPSGGHYEQYF. The rearrangement joins TRBV20-1 to TRBJ2-7; 11 bases line up with TRBD2. Germline loops: CDR1 DFQATT, CDR2 SNEGSKA (reference sequence). There are 14 residues in the CDR3. Trimming cost V 5 bases and J 3 bases; bases outside gene matches: 6.

This clonotype was counted ten times or more. The chain uses TRBV4-1 and TRBJ2-3; unclear D gene. CDR1 MGHRA and CDR2 YSYEKL come from the germline V gene. The ends were cut back, 1 base at V and 0 bases at J, with 8 bases in the middle. The CDR3 has 15 amino acids. The CDR3 DNA is TGCGCCAGCAGCCAAGTGACCCTTAGCACAGATACGCAGTATTTT. This gives the protein CASSQVTLSTDTQYF.

This clonotype was seen repeatedly, ten times or more. V and J are TRBV4-3 and TRBJ1-2; 8 bases map to TRBD1. Germline CDR1 is LGHNA and CDR2 is YSLEER. The junction had 10 bases not matched to a gene; V was cut back by 5 bases and J by 8 bases. The CDR3 has 14 amino acids. The CDR3 DNA sequence: TGCGCCAGCAGCTATAGACAGGGGACGGGCGGCTACACCTTC. It is translated as CASSYRQGTGGYTF.

This clonotype appeared many times. This rearrangement joins TRBV7-2 to TRBJ1-6, with 8 bases identical to TRBD1. V was clipped by 3 bases and J by 10 bases; unmatched bases: 5. The CDR3 sequence is 14 residues long. CDR1 SGHTA and CDR2 FQGNSA come from the germline V gene. The CDR3 nucleotides read TGTGCCAGCAGCTTGAACAGGGGGGTATCACCCCTCCACTTT. It codes for CASSLNRGVSPLHF.

V usage is TRBV6-1 and J usage is TRBJ1-2; D ambiguous. The ends were cut back, 7 bases at V and 9 bases at J, with 24 bases in the middle. CDR3 length: 15 amino acids. CDR1 and CDR2 from the germline V gene are MNHNS and SASEGT. CDR3 bases: TGTGCCAGCACCTATGGCATGGGCAGCGCGTATTGCTACACCTTC. It codes for CASTYGMGSAYCYTF.

This clonotype showed up many times. The rearrangement joins TRBV27 to TRBJ1-5; D ambiguous. Germline CDR1 MNHEY, CDR2 SMNVEV (reference sequence). This CDR3 is built from 13 residues. Deletions cut 3 bases from V and 3 bases from J, with 6 bases between. Here the CDR3 DNA reads TGTGCCAGCAGTTTGTCAGCCAATCAGCCCCAGCATTTT. Protein sequence: CASSLSANQPQHF.